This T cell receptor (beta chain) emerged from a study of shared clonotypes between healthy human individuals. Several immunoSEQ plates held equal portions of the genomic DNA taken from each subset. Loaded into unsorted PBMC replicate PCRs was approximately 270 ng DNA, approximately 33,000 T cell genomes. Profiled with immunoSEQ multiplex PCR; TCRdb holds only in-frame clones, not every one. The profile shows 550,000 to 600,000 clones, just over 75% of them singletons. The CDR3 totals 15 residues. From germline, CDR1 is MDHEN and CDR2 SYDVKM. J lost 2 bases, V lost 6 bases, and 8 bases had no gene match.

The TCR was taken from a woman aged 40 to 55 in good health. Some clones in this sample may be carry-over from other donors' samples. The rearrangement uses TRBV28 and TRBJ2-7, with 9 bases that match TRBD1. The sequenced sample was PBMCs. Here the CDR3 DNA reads TGTGCCAGCAGGGGGCCCGGACAGGGGACCTACGAGCAGTACTTC. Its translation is CASRGPGQGTYEQYF.